The subject of this entry is one TCR beta chain. Its specificity is not known. This specimen comes from a study of blood T cells in healthy people across ages. Points from the study as a whole: In these data, TCR beta diversity tracked strongly with naive T cell percentage. More naive CD4+ cells and higher diversity were found in long-lived than in aged donors.

For the second PCR, which ran for about 6 to 11 cycles, a sample-barcoded 5' primer and a J-beta primer mix were used. Each cDNA molecule carried a tag from a template-switch adaptor that contained 12 random nucleotides. MiXCR was run by TCRdb on the 5' RACE reads, yielding one entry per CDR3 protein. The sample has some 1.8 million distinct CDR3 sequences; roughly 43% are singletons. Trimming at V came to 5 bases and at J to 0 bases, leaving 10 bases not matched to a gene. This CDR3 region has 17 residues. Germline V gives CDR1 SGHNT, CDR2 YENEEA. The TCR sequence derives from a human donor in good health. The chain carries TRBV11-3 and TRBJ2-1; TRBD1 matches at 7 bases. Material for sequencing was blood. CDR3 sequence: CASSATGQLSSYNEQFF. The CDR3 coding sequence is TGTGCCAGCAGCGCCACGGGACAGTTAAGCTCCTACAATGAGCAGTTCTTC.